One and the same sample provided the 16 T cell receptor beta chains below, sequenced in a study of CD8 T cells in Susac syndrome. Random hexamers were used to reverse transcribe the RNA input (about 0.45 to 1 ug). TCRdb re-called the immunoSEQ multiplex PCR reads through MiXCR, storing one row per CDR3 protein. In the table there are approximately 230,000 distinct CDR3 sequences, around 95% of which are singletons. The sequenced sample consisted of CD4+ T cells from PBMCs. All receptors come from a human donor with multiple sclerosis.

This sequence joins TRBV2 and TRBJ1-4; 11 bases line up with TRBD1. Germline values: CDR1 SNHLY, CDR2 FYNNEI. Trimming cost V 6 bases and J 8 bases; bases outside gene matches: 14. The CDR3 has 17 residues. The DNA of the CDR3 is TGTGCCAGCAGCCGGACAGGGGGCGGACAACGAGTAGAAAAACTGTTTTTT. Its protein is CASSRTGGGQRVEKLFF.

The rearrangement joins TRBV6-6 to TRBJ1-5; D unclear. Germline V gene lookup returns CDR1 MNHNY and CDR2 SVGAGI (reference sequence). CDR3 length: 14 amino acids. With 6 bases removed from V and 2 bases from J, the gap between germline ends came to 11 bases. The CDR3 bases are TGTGCCAGCAGCGGACTTTACGGCAATCAGCCCCAGCATTTT. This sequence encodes CASSGLYGNQPQHF.

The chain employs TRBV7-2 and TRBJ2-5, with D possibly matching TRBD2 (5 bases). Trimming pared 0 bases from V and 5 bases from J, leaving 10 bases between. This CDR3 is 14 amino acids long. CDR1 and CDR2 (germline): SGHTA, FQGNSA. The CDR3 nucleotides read TGTGCCAGCAGCTTAGCGCTAGCCGGGGAGACCCAGTACTTC. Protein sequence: CASSLALAGETQYF.

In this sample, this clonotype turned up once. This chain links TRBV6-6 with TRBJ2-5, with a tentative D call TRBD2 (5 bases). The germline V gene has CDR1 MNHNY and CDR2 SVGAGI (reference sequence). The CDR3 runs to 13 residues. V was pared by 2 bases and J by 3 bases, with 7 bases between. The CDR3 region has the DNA TGTGCCAGCAGTTACCCGGAGGAAGAGACCCAGTACTTC. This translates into CASSYPEEETQYF.

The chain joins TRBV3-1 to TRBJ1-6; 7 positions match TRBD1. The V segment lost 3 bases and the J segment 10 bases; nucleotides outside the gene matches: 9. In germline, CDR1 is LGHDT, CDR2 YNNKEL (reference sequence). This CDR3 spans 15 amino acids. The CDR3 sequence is CASSQSRQGPSPLHF. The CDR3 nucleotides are TGTGCCAGCAGCCAGTCTCGACAGGGACCATCACCCCTCCACTTT.

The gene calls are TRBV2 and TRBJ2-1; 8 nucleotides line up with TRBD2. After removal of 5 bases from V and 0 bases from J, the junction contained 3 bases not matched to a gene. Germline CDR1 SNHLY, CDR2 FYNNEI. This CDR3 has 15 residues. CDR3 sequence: CASSSSGPSYNEQFF. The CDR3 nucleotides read TGTGCCAGCAGTTCTAGCGGGCCCTCCTACAATGAGCAGTTCTTC.

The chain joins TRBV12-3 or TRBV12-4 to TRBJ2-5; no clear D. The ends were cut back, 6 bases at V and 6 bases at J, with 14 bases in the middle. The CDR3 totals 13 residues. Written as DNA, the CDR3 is TGTGCCAGCAGCCCCGGGTGGGGAAAGACCCAGTACTTC. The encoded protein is CASSPGWGKTQYF.

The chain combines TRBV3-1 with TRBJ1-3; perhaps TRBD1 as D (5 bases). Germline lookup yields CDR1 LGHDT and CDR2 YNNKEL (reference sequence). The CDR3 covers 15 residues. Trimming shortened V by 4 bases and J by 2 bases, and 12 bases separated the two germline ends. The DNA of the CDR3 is TGTGCCAGCAGCCTCAGTCGGGACCCTGGAAACACCATATATTTT. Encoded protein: CASSLSRDPGNTIYF.

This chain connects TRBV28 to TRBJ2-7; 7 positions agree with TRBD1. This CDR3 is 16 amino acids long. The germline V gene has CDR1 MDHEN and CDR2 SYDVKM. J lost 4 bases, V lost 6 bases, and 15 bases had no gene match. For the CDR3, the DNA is TGTGCCAGCAGCCCCGGGACAGCCGCGCGTACATACGAGCAGTACGTC. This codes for CASSPGTAARTYEQYV.

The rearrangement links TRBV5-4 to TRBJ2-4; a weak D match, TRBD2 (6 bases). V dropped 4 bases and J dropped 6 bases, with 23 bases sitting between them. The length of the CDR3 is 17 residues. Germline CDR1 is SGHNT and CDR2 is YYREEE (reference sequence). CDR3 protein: CASSARGGSLFRNIQYF. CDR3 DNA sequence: TGTGCCAGCAGCGCCCGGGGAGGCTCTCTTTTTAGAAACATTCAGTACTTC.

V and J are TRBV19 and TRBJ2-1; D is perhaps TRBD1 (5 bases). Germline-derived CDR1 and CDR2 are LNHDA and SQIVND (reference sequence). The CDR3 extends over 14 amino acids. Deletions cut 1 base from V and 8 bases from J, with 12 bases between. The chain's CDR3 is CASSIVSSRDEQFF. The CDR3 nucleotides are TGTGCCAGTAGTATAGTATCCTCCAGGGATGAGCAGTTCTTC. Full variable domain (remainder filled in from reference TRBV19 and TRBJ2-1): DGGITQSPKYLFRKEGQNVTLSCEQNLNHDAMYWYRQDPGQGLRLIYYSQIVNDFQKGDIAEGYSVSREKKESFPLTVTSAQKNPTAFYLCASSIVSSRDEQFFGPGTRLTVL.

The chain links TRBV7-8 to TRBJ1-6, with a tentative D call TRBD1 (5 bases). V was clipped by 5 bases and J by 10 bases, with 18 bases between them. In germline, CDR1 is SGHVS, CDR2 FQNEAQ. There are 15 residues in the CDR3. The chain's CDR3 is CASSRRFVGASPLHF. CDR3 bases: TGTGCCAGCAGCCGAAGGTTCGTAGGGGCGTCACCCCTCCACTTT.

The CDR3 loop is CASSQAESHNEQFF. The CDR3 coding sequence is TGTGCCAGCAGCCAAGCCGAATCCCACAATGAGCAGTTCTTC. The rearrangement joins TRBV4-2 to TRBJ2-1, with D unclear. The CDR3 sequence is 14 residues long. V was cut by 1 base and J by 5 bases, with 9 bases left in between. Germline V gives CDR1 LGHNA, CDR2 YNFKEQ.

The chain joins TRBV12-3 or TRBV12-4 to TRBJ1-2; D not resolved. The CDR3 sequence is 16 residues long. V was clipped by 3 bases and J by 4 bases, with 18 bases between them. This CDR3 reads CASSLVQDSLSYGYTF. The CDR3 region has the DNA TGTGCCAGCAGTTTGGTCCAAGACTCGCTTAGCTATGGCTACACCTTC.

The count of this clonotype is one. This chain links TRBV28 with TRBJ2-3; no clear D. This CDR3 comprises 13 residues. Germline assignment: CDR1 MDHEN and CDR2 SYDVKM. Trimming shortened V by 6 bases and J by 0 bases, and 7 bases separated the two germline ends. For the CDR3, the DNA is TGTGCCAGCAGGCCGACTAGCACAGATACGCAGTATTTT. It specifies CASRPTSTDTQYF.

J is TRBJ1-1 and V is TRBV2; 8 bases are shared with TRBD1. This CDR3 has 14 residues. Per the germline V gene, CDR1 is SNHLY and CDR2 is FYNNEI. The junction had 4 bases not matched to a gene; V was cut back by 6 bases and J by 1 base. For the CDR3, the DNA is TGTGCCAGCAGACTGACAGGGGAGAACACTGAAGCTTTCTTT. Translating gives CASRLTGENTEAFF.